Given below is one T cell receptor (beta chain) in context. Its matching antigen is unknown. Normal lung sampling was at least 3 cm from the tumour, as distant as possible. The sample comes from a study of immune cell composition in non-small cell lung cancer. Overall study: Lung adenocarcinoma or squamous carcinoma made up most tumours. Study-level points and caveats: Dominant in vivo tumour-associated clones were not shown to share tumour-reactive sequences.

The ends were cut back, 6 bases at V and 5 bases at J, with 13 bases in the middle. The CDR3 runs 13 residues. Germline V CDR1 and CDR2: LNHDA, SQIVND (reference sequence). The data were produced by immunoSEQ multiplex PCR, yet TCRdb's version contains in-frame clones alone and is incomplete. The sample holds 6,500 to 7,000 clones, about four fifths seen once. The rearrangement links TRBV19 to TRBJ2-5, with TRBD1 as a possible D gene (5 bases). Sequencing used non-adjacent lung tissue. This TCR was sampled from a human donor with non-small cell lung cancer. This CDR3 reads CASSKGMWETQYF. In DNA, the CDR3 is TGTGCCAGTAGCAAGGGGATGTGGGAGACCCAGTACTTC.